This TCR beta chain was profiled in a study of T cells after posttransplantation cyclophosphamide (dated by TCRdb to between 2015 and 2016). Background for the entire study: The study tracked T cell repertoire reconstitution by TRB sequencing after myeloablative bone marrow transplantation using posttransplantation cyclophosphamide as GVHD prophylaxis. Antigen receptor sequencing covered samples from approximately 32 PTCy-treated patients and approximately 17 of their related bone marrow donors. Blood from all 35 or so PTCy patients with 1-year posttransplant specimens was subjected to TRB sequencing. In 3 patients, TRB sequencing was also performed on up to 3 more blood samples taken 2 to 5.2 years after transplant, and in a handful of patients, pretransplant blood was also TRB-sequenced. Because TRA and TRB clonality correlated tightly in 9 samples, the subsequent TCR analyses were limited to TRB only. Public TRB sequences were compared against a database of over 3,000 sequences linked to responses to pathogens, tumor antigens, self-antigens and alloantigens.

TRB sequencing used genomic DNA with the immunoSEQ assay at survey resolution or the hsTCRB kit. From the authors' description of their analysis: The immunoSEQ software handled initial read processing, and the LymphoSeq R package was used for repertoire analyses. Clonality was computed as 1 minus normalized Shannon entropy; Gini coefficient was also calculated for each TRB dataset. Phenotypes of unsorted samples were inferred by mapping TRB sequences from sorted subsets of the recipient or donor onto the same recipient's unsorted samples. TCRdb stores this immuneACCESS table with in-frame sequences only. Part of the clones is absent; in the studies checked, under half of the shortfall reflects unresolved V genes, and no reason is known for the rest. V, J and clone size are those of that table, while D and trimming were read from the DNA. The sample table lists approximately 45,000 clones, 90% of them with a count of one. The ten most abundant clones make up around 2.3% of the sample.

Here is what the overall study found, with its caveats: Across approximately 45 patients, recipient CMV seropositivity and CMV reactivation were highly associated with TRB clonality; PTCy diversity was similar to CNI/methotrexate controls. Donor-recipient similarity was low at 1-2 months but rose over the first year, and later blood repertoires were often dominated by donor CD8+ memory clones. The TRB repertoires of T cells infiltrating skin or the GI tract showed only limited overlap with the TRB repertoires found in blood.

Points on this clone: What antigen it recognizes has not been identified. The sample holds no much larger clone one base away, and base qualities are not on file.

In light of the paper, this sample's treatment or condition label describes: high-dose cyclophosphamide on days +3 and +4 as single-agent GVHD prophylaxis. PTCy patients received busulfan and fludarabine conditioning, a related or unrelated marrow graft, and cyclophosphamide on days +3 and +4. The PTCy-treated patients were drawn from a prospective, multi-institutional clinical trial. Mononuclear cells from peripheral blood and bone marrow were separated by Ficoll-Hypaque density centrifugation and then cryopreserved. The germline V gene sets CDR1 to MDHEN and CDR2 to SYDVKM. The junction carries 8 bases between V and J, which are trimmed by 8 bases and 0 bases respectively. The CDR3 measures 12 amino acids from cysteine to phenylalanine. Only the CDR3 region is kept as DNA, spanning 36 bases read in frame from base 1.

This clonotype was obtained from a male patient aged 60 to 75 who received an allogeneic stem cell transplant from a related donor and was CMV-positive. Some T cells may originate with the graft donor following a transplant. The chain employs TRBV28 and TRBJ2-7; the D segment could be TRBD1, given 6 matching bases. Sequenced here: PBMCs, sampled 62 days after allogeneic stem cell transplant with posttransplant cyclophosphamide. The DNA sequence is TGTGCCAGCCAGGGGAACTCCTACGAGCAGTACTTC. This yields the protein CASQGNSYEQYF. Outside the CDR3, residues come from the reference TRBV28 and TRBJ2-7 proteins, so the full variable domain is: DVKVTQSSRYLVKRTGEKVFLECVQDMDHENMFWYRQDPGLGLRLIYFSYDVKMKEKGDIPEGYSVSREKKERFSLILESASTNQTSMYLCASQGNSYEQYFGPGTRLTVT.